The 8 T cell receptor beta chains below come from one sample, sequenced in a study of CD8 T cells in ankylosing spondylitis. TCRdb independently ran MiXCR on the 5' RACE reads; one entry per CDR3 protein. The sample has 350,000 to 400,000 distinct CDR3 sequences; more than 20% are singletons. Source material: blood, either unsorted or a sorted T cell fraction (not recorded which). The receptors were gathered from a male donor with ankylosing spondylitis or in good health (not recorded which).

This clonotype appeared many times. This chain uses TRBV12-3 or TRBV12-4 with TRBJ2-2, with TRBD2 matching over 13 bases. CDR3 length: 16 residues. After removal of 6 bases from V and 3 bases from J, the junction contained 4 bases not matched to a gene. This CDR3 is CASRHTSGGDTGELFF. In DNA, the CDR3 is TGTGCCAGCAGGCATACTAGCGGGGGGGACACCGGGGAGCTGTTTTTT.

This clonotype was found a few times. V usage is TRBV10-3 and J usage is TRBJ1-5, with D unclear. Per the germline V gene, CDR1 is ENHRY and CDR2 is SYGVKD. The length of the CDR3 is 13 residues. V lost 6 bases to trimming and J lost 7 bases, with 13 bases between them. The CDR3 DNA reads as TGTGCCATCAGCCCGGAAACCTGGCAGCCCCAGCATTTT. Encoded protein: CAISPETWQPQHF.

This clonotype was counted ten times or more. The rearrangement uses TRBV10-3 and TRBJ2-7, with D unclear. The V end was cut by 6 bases, the J end by 1 base, with 4 bases between. The CDR3 is made up of 11 amino acids. Germline lookup yields CDR1 ENHRY and CDR2 SYGVKD. Here the CDR3 reads CAIRDSYEQYF. The CDR3 DNA sequence: TGTGCCATCAGGGATTCCTACGAGCAGTACTTC.

The rearrangement links TRBV7-3 to TRBJ2-1, with TRBD1 matching over 7 bases. The CDR3 consists of 19 residues. CDR1 SGHTA and CDR2 FQGTGA come from the germline V gene. V dropped 1 base and J dropped 5; count of bases not matched to a gene: 17. The CDR3 is CASSLIPSTYRGNNNEQFF. CDR3 DNA: TGTGCCAGCAGCTTAATTCCGAGTACTTACAGGGGTAACAACAATGAGCAGTTCTTC.

This clonotype has a handful of counts. The chain links TRBV12-3 or TRBV12-4 to TRBJ2-1, with a tentative D call TRBD1 (6 bases). V dropped 4 bases and J dropped 6 bases, with 13 bases sitting between them. The length of the CDR3 is 14 residues. The CDR3 spells CASSYTGFPNEQFF. CDR3 nucleotides: TGTGCCAGCAGTTACACAGGGTTCCCCAATGAGCAGTTCTTC.

This clonotype has a handful of counts. This chain uses TRBV28 with TRBJ2-7, with D unclear. This CDR3 contains 15 residues. The V end lost 6 bases, the J end lost 0 bases, and 15 bases lay between the germline ends. The V gene's germline CDR1 is MDHEN and CDR2 SYDVKM. Here the CDR3 reads CASSFEVFSSYEQYF. The CDR3 coding sequence is TGTGCCAGCAGCTTCGAGGTTTTCAGCTCCTACGAGCAGTACTTC.

The rearrangement links TRBV9 to TRBJ2-2; D is unresolved. CDR3 length: 16 amino acids. Trimming shortened V by 4 bases and J by 6 bases, and 19 bases separated the two germline ends. Germline CDR1 is SGDLS and CDR2 is YYNGEE. CDR3 protein: CASSPSASFQSGELFF. In DNA form, the CDR3 reads TGTGCCAGCAGCCCTTCGGCTAGTTTTCAATCCGGGGAGCTGTTTTTT.

This clonotype was seen a handful of times. This sequence joins TRBV20-1 and TRBJ2-5; TRBD2 might be the D (6 bases). The CDR3 has 12 residues. The germline V and J ends were trimmed by 6 bases and 5 bases, with 13 bases remaining between them. Germline values: CDR1 DFQATT, CDR2 SNEGSKA (reference sequence). CDR3 sequence (DNA): TGCAGTGCCGTGGAGGGATCCGAGACCCAGTACTTC. Amino acid sequence: CSAVEGSETQYF.